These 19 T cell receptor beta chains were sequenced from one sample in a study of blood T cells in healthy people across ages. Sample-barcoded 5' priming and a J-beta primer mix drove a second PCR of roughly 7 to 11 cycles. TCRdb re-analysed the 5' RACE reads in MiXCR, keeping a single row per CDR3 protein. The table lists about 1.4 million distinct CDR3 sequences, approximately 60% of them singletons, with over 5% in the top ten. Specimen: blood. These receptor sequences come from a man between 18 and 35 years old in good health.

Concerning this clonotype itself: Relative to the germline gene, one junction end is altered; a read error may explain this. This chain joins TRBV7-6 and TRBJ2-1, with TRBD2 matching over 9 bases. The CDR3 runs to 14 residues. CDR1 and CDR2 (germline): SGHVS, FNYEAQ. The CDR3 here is CASALAGQYNKQFF. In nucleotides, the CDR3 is TGTGCCAGCGCTCTAGCGGGACAGTACAATAAGCAGTTCTTC.

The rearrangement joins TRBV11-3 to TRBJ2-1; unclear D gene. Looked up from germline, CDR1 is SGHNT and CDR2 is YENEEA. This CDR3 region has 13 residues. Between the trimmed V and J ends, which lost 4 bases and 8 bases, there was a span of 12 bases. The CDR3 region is CASSSMGWDEQFF. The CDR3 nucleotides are TGTGCCAGCAGCTCGATGGGGTGGGATGAGCAGTTCTTC.

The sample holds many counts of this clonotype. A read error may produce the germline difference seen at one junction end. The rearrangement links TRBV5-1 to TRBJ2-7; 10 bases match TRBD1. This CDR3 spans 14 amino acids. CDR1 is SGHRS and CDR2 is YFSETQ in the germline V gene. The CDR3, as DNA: TGTGCCAGCAGTTTAGGGACAGGGGCCTACGAGCAGTACTTC. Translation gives CASSLGTGAYEQYF.

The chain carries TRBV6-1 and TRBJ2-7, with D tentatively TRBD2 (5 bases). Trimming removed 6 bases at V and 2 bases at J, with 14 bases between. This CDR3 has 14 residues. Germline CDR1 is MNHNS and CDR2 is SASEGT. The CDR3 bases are TGTGCCAGCAGCCAACGGGGAGAAGCCTACGAGCAGTACTTC. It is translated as CASSQRGEAYEQYF.

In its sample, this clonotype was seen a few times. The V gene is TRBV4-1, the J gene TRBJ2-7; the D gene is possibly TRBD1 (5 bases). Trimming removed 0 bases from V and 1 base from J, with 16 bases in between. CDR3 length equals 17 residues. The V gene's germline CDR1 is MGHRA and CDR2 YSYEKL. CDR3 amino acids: CASSQDHRIQDSYEQYF. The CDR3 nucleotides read TGCGCCAGCAGCCAAGATCATCGAATACAGGATTCCTACGAGCAGTACTTC.

The CDR3 nucleotides read TGTGCCAGCAGTGCTCGGATTGGTACTGAAGCTTTCTTT. Encoded protein: CASSARIGTEAFF. This chain joins TRBV27 and TRBJ1-1; no clear D. CDR3 length equals 13 residues. V lost 5 bases to trimming and J lost 5 bases, with 12 bases between them. Germline CDR1 reads MNHEY; CDR2 reads SMNVEV (reference sequence).

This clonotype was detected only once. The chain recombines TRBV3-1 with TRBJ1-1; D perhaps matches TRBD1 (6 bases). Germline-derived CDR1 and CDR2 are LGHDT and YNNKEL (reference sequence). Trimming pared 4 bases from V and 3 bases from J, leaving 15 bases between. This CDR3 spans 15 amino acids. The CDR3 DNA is TGTGCCAGCAGCCGATCACAGGGTGGGGACACTGAAGCTTTCTTT. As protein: CASSRSQGGDTEAFF.

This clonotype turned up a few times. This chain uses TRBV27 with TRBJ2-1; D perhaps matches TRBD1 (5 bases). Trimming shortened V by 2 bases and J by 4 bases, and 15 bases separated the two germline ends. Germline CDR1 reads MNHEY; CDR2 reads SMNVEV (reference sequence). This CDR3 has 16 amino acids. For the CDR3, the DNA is TGTGCCAGCAGTTTAGTAGCAGCAGGGCCTTACAATGAGCAGTTCTTC. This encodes CASSLVAAGPYNEQFF.

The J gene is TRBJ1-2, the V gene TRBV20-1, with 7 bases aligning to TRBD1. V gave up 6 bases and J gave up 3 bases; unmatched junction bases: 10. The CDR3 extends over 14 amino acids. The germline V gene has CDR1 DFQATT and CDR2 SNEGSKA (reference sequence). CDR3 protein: CSAERQGGDYGYTF. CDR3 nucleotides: TGCAGTGCGGAAAGACAGGGAGGCGACTATGGCTACACCTTC.

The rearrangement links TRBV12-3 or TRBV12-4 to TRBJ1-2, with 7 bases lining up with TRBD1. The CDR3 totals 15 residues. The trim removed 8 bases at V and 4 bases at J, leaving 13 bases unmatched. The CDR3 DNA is TGTGCCAGCGGTGACCCGGGACAGAATATCTATGGCTACACCTTC. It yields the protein CASGDPGQNIYGYTF.

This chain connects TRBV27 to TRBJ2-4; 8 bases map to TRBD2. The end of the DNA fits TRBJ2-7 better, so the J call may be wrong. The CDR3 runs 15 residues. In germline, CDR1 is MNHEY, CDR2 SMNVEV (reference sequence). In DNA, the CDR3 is TGTGCCAGCAGTTTAAATGCGGGAGGCCCCTTCGAGCAGTACTTC. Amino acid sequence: CASSLNAGGPFEQYF.

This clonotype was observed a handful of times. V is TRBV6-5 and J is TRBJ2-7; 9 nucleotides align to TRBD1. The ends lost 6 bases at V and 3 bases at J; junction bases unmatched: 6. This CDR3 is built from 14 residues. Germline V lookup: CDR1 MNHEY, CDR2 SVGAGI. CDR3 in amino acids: CASSYGTGYYEQYF. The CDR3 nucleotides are TGTGCCAGCAGCTATGGGACAGGGTACTACGAGCAGTACTTC.

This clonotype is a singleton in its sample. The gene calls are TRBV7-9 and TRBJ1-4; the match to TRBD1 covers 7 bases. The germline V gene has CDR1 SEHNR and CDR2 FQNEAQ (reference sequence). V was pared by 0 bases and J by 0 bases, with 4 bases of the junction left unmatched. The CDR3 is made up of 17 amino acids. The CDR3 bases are TGTGCCAGCAGCTTAGCTGGGCAGGGGGCAACTAATGAAAAACTGTTTTTT. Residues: CASSLAGQGATNEKLFF.

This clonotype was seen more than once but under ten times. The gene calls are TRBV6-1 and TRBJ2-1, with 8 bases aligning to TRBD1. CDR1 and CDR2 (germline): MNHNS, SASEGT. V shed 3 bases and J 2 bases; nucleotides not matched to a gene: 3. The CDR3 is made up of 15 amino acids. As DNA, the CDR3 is TGTGCCAGCAGTGAGGACAGGGACCCCTACAATGAGCAGTTCTTC. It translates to CASSEDRDPYNEQFF.

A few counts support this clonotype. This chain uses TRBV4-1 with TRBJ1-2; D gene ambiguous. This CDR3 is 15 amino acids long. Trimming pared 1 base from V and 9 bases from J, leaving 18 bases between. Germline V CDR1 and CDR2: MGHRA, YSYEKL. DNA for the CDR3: TGCGCCAGCAGCCAAGGACACCCTAACAAGTTCCGCTACACCTTC. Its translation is CASSQGHPNKFRYTF.

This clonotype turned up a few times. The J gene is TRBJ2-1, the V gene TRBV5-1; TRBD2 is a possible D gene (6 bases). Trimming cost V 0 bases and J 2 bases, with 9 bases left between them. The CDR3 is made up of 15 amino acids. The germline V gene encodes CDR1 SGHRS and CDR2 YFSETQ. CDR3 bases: TGCGCCAGCAGCTTGGATAGCGGCCCCTACAATGAGCAGTTCTTC. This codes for CASSLDSGPYNEQFF.

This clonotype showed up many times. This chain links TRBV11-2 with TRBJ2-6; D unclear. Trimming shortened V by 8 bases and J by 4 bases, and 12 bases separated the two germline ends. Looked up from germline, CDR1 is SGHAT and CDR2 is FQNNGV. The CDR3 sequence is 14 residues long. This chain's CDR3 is CASVDLGGANVLTF. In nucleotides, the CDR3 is TGTGCCAGCGTTGACCTAGGGGGGGCCAACGTCCTGACTTTC.

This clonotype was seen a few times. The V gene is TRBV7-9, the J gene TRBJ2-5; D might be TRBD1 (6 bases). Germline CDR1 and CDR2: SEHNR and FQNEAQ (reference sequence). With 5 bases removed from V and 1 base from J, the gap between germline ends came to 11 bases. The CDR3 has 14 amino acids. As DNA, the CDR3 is TGTGCCAGCAGCAACGACAGGAGCCAAGAGACCCAGTACTTC. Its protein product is CASSNDRSQETQYF.

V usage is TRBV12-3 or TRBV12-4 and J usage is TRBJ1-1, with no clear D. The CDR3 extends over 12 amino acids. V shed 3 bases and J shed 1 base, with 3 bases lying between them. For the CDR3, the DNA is TGTGCCAGCAGTTTTACGAACACTGAAGCTTTCTTT. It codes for CASSFTNTEAFF.